The T cell receptor (beta chain) under discussion was sequenced for a study of CD8 T cells in Susac syndrome. Sequencing of TCR beta was undertaken in CD8+ and CD4+ T cells derived from blood. While CD8+ and CD4+ T cells were isolated negatively, TEMRA cells were enriched by FACS. Study findings and constraints: The study conceded that relatively few individuals underwent its TCR sequencing and HLA analysis.

A quantity of roughly 0.5 to 1 ug RNA underwent reverse transcription using random hexamers. With immunoSEQ multiplex PCR, TCR beta CDR3 was amplified across 54 Vbeta and 13 Jbeta. TCRdb reanalysed the immunoSEQ multiplex PCR reads using MiXCR and keeps one entry per CDR3 protein. The sample has around 79,000 distinct CDR3 sequences; roughly 95% are singletons. To note about this clonotype: What it binds is not known.

V shed 4 bases and J 4 bases; nucleotides not matched to a gene: 6. The CDR3 consists of 14 residues. The germline CDR1 and CDR2 sequences are LNHDA and SQIVND (reference sequence). Specimen: CD8+ T cells from PBMCs. V and J are TRBV19 and TRBJ1-1, with 7 bases aligning to TRBD1. The TCR originated in a human donor with multiple sclerosis. In DNA form, the CDR3 reads TGTGCCAGTAGTACCACAACAGGGGCCACTGAAGCTTTCTTT. Protein sequence: CASSTTTGATEAFF.